This TCR beta chain was recorded in a study of cytomegalovirus exposure and HLA in healthy donors. TCRdb keeps only in-frame clones here, not all; method: immunoSEQ multiplex PCR. Altogether 55,000 to 70,000 clones are present, about 90% being singletons, with the ten largest covering about 3%. Germline V gene lookup returns CDR1 LGHNA and CDR2 YSLEER. This CDR3 contains 15 residues. V lost 0 bases and J lost 3, with 11 bases in between. This TCR was sampled from a man between 18 and 35 years old in good health and CMV-seronegative. The sequenced sample consisted of PBMCs. V and J are TRBV4-3 and TRBJ2-5, with D possibly being TRBD1 (6 bases). This CDR3 reads CASSQDLTGEETQYF. The DNA of the CDR3 is TGCGCCAGCAGCCAAGATCTGACAGGAGAAGAGACCCAGTACTTC.